This entry features one TCR beta chain sequence. Antigen: not known. Isolation of CD4+ T cells took place after less than twelve days of culture. Two doses of either BNT162b2 or mRNA-1273 were given to each participant. None of these healthy vaccinees had been infected with SARS-CoV-2 before vaccination. Days 3 and 7 saw half the medium replaced with IL-2 medium. These data are taken from a study of vaccination effects on CD4 cells after COVID-19. The table came from immunoSEQ multiplex PCR; TCRdb's copy has only in-frame clones and leaves some out. The profile shows approximately 47,000 clones, roughly three quarters of them singletons. The V segment lost 0 bases and the J segment 2 bases; nucleotides outside the gene matches: 8. This CDR3 is built from 20 residues. Germline lookup yields CDR1 KGHSH and CDR2 LQKENI. Overall study results and limits: Whether induced by infection or by vaccine, clones showed marked clonal contraction late after vaccination. Just 1 of 255 vaccine-induced clones in healthy recipients was cross-reactive.

The sequence derives from a human donor who received a COVID-19 vaccine. The sample in question was CD4+ T cells from PBMCs cultured without peptide, obtained after COVID-19 vaccination. The chain is built from TRBV18 and TRBJ2-1; the match to TRBD2 covers 15 bases. CDR3 DNA sequence: TGTGCCAGCTCACCACCGCGGACTAGCGGGGGGGCCTTGCCCTACAATGAGCAGTTCTTC. Translation: CASSPPRTSGGALPYNEQFF.